This entry features one T cell receptor (beta chain) sequence. This sample was taken from a study of blood T cell repertoires in COVID-19. CDR1 and CDR2 from the germline V gene are SNHLY and FYNNEI. Trimming took 7 bases from V and 7 from J; bases not matched to a gene: 10. The CDR3 is 14 residues long. Measured with immunoSEQ multiplex PCR; TCRdb has only the in-frame clones, and not every one. The sample shows just over 250,000 clones, over 75% of them seen only once. This sequence was found in a woman between 65 and 79 years old with COVID-19, enrolled during active disease. V and J are TRBV2 and TRBJ1-2; TRBD1 agrees at 9 bases. The specimen was peripheral blood. The CDR3 region is CASTPGQGVGGYTF. DNA of the CDR3: TGTGCCAGCACTCCGGGACAGGGAGTTGGTGGCTACACCTTC. Full variable domain (missing parts from reference TRBV2 and TRBJ1-2): EPEVTQTPSHQVTQMGQEVILRCVPISNHLYFYWYRQILGQKVEFLVSFYNNEISEKSEIFDDQFSVERPDGSNFTLKIRSTKLEDSAMYFCASTPGQGVGGYTFGSGTRLTVV.